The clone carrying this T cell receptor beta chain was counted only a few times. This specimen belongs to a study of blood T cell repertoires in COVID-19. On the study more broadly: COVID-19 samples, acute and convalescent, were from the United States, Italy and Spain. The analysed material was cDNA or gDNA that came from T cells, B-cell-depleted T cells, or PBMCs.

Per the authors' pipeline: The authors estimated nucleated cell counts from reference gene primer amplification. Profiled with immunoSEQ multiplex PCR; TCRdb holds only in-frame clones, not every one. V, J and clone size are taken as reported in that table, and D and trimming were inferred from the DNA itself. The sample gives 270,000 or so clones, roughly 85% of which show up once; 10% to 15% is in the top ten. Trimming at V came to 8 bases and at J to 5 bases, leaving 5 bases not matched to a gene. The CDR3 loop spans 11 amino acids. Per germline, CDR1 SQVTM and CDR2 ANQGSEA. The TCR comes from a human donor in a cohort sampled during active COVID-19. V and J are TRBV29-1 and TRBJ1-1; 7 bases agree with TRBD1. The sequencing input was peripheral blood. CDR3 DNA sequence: TGCAGCTTCTACAGGGGAACTGAAGCTTTCTTT. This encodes CSFYRGTEAFF. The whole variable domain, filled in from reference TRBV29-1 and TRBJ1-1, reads SAVISQKPSRDICQRGTSLTIQCQVDSQVTMMFWYRQQPGQSLTLIATANQGSEATYESGFVIDKFPISRPNLTFSTLTVSNMSPEDSSIYLCSFYRGTEAFFGQGTRLTVV.